The source of this TCR beta chain is a study of blood T cell repertoires in COVID-19. Overall study context: Samples representing acute and convalescent COVID-19 were sourced from the United States, Italy and Spain. PBMCs, B-cell-depleted T cells, or T cells were the source of the cDNA or gDNA that made up the material.

V shed 4 bases and J 2 bases; nucleotides not matched to a gene: 6. The germline V gene encodes CDR1 LGHDT and CDR2 YNNKEL (reference sequence). The CDR3 has 15 amino acids. Authors' analysis steps: The assay estimated nucleated cells by amplifying reference gene primers. Using immunoSEQ multiplex PCR, the repertoire was profiled, and TCRdb retains in-frame clones only, with some absent. V and J calls plus clone size are reproduced from that table; the DNA served to infer D and trimming. The data contain 85,000 to 100,000 clones, around 81% of them seen just once; the ten biggest clones take up approximately 8.9%.

The clonotype originates from a man aged 50 or older who had recovered from COVID-19. The sample was peripheral blood. The chain recombines TRBV3-1 (or the pseudogene TRBV3-2) with TRBJ2-3, with 7 nucleotides matching TRBD2. The CDR3 here is CASSLQRGFTDTQYF. CDR3 bases: TGTGCCAGCAGCCTCCAGCGGGGTTTCACAGATACGCAGTATTTT.